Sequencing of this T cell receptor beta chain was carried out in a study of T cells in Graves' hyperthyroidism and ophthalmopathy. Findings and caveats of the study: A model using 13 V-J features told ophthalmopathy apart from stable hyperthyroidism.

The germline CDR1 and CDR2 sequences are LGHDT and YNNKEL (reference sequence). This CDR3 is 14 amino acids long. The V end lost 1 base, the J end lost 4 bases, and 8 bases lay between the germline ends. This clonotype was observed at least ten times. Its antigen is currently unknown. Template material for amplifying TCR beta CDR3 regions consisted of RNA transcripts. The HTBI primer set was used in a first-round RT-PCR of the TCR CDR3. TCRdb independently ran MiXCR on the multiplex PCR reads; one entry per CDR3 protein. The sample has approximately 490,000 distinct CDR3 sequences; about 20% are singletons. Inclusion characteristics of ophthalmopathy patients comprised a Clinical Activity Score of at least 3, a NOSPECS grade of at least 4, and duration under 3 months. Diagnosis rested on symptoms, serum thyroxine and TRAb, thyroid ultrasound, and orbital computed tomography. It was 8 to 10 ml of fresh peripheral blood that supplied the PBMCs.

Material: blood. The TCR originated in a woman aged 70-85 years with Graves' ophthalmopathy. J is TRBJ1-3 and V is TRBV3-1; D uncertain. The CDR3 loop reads CASSQGPTGNTIYF. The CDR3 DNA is TGTGCCAGCAGCCAAGGTCCGACCGGAAACACCATATATTTT.